The T cell receptor (beta chain) under discussion was sequenced for a study of blood T cells in healthy people across ages (dated by TCRdb to the mid-2010s). For the study in its entirety: In model experiments, roughly one uniquely barcoded TCR beta cDNA molecule per two T cells was captured by template switching. Two additional independent replicas of 1 million unique cDNA reads from the same blood draw were analyzed for two donors (one aged 18 to 30 and one aged 80 or older). The donors were split into four age groups: young (average around 15 years), middle-aged (about 40), aged (approximately 60) and long-lived (approximately 80). The study measured age-related changes in TCR beta repertoire diversity using deep sequencing normalized with unique cDNA molecular identifiers.

The paper's findings and limits, for the study overall: Total diversity estimates from one million sequenced T cells were considered lower bounds and underestimates. Compared with the aged group, more naive CD4+ T cells, fewer expanded clones and increased TCR diversity were shown by the long-lived group, suggesting age selection. Observed TCR beta diversity correlated strongly with the percentage of naive T cells measured by flow cytometry. Donor CMV infection status was unknown, potentially confounding age-related changes in expanded clonotypes. As age increased, observed TCR beta diversity per million T cells dropped in a roughly linear way, and a significant reduction was already evident by age 40. Since profiling was done on bulk unsorted PBMCs, naive and antigen-experienced compartments could not be conclusively compared.

In regard to this clonotype: Its antigen remains undetermined. Per-nucleotide qualities are absent, and no much larger clonotype sits a single base away.

The donors were roughly 38 Caucasian individuals from Russia, aged roughly 6 to 90 years, who were systemically healthy. Each donor gave 9 to 10 milliliters of peripheral blood, collected into EDTA-treated Vacutainer tubes. Ficoll-Paque density-gradient centrifugation was used to isolate PBMCs, with at least 6.5 million per sample. Total RNA, at least 5.5 micrograms per sample, was extracted from PBMCs with Trizol reagent. The percentages of naive CD45RAhigh/CD27high T cells were determined by flow cytometry on a PBMC aliquot from every donor. Libraries were built with 5' RACE. Sequencing instrument: Illumina HiSeq 2500. The second PCR ran for roughly 7 to 11 cycles and used a J-beta primer mix along with a sample-barcoded 5' primer. A unique molecular identifier was introduced onto each TCR beta cDNA molecule by a template-switch 5' adaptor carrying 12 random nucleotides. Each sample yielded at least 2.5 million CDR3-containing paired-end reads. First-strand cDNA synthesis was performed from all RNA using the Mint cDNA synthesis kit, with priming by a TRBC-specific oligonucleotide. Following uracil-DNA glycosylase treatment, all cDNA underwent a first 18-cycle PCR with the universal primers M1SS and BC2_uni_R. Under the source paper's analysis protocol: For normalization, 1 million high-quality reads, each with a distinct molecular identifier, were randomly selected from each sample. Instead of being binned into consensus sequences, reads that shared molecular identifiers were thrown out. MiTCR, with a Q25 quality threshold and the strictest error-elimination algorithm, was used for CDR3 identification, clonotype clustering and error correction. A nonparametric unseen species model with Euler transformation was used to estimate lower-bound total TCR beta diversity. The public reads were quality trimmed at Q25 with fastp and then assembled into clones with MiXCR by TCRdb, keeping productive beta chains. Every entry covers one CDR3 protein and lists the most common genes and DNA from its rows. The V and J calls, along with clone size, are taken from TCRdb and not from the paper's own processing. Here the sample has about 780,000 distinct CDR3 sequences; around 25% occur a single time. The biggest ten clones account for under 3% of the sample.

Taken from cysteine to phenylalanine, the CDR3 has 15 residues. The CDR3 DNA has 45 bases and is translated from base 1. V is cut back by 4 bases and J by 2 bases, with 8 bases in the junction unmatched. Sequences SGHRS (CDR1) and YFSETQ (CDR2) are obtained from the germline V gene. These data also featured in a second study, about T cells of mothers and their children. The other study reports the following: The donors were nine systemically healthy Caucasian individuals, made up of three mothers and their six children. cDNA synthesis consumed the entire amount of extracted RNA, loaded at 1.5 ug RNA in each 15 ul reaction. In the second PCR, the M1S primer added sample barcodes and 2-4 random nucleotides. More than 8 million TCR beta CDR3 reads were obtained from each mother, and roughly 3 million reads were obtained from each child. In both related and unrelated pairs, thymic selection shapes the output of TCR recombination in a similar way, with inherited differences having only a minor effect. Normalized repertoire overlap was always found to be slightly, but never significantly, higher in related mother-child pairs than in unrelated mother-child pairs. No persistent microchimeric T cell clones were detected, at a sensitivity of approximately 110 clones per million clonotypes. In the study, deep NGS was used to compare the TCR beta repertoires of mothers and children, and features distinguishing related mother-child pairs from unrelated individuals were sought. The mean age was about 37 +/- 4 years for the mothers and approximately 11 +/- 4 years for the children. Libraries were sequenced on Illumina HiSeq 2000 with 100+100 nt paired-end reads after adapter ligation with NEBNext reagents. To prevent cross-contamination, the mother and child libraries were prepared a month apart and were sequenced in separate runs. Each donor had between about 500,000 and 2,100,000 distinct TCR beta clonotypes identified. Naive TCR beta clonotypes were estimated from low-frequency clonotypes matched to each donor's FACS-determined naive share, without sorting.

This receptor was identified in a boy between 5 and 17 years old in good health. The sequenced material came from blood. Recombination joined TRBV5-1 with TRBJ2-5; TRBD2 lines up with 7 middle nucleotides. The bases read TGCGCCAGCAGCCTATCAGCGGGGAATCAAGAGACCCAGTACTTC. It is translated as CASSLSAGNQETQYF. The entire variable domain, with the stretches around the CDR3 drawn from the reference TRBV5-1 and TRBJ2-5 proteins, is KAGVTQTPRYLIKTRGQQVTLSCSPISGHRSVSWYQQTPGQGLQFLFEYFSETQRNKGNFPGRFSGRQFSNSRSEMNVSTLELGDSALYLCASSLSAGNQETQYFGPGTRLLVL.